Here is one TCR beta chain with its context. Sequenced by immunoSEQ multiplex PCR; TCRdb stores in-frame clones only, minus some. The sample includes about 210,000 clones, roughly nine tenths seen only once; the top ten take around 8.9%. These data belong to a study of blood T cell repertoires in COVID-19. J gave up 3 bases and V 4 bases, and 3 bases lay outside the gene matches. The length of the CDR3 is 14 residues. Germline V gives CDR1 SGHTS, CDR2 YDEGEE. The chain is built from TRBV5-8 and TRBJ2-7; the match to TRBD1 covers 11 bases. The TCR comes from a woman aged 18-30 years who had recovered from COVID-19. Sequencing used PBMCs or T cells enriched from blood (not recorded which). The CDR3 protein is CASSRDRGVYEQYF. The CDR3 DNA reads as TGTGCCAGCAGCCGGGACAGGGGGGTCTACGAGCAGTACTTC. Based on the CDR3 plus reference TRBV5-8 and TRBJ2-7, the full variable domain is EAGVTQSPTHLIKTRGQQATLRCSPISGHTSVYWYQQALGLGLQFLLWYDEGEERNRGNFPPRFSGRQFPNYSSELNVNALELEDSALYLCASSRDRGVYEQYFGPGTRLTVT.